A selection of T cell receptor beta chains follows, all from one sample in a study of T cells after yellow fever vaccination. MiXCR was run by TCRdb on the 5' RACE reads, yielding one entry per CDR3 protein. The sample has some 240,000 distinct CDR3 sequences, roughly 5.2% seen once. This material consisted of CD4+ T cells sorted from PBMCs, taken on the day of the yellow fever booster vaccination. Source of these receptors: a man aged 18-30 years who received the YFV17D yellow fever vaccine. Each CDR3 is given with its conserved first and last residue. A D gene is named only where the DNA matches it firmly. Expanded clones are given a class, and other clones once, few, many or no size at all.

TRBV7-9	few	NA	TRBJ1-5	CASSSGARNQPQHF	TGTGCCAGCAGCTCCGGGGCCCGCAATCAGCCCCAGCATTTT
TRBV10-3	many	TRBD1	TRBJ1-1	CAISETQGAEAFF	TGTGCCATCAGTGAGACACAGGGGGCTGAAGCTTTCTTT
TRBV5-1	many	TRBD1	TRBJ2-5	CASSLSPGGYRETQYF	TGCGCCAGCAGCTTGTCACCAGGGGGCTATCGAGAGACCCAGTACTTC
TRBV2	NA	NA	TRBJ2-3	CASRPRSWFTDTQYF	TGTGCCAGCAGGCCGCGGTCGTGGTTTACAGATACGCAGTATTTT
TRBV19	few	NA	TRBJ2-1	CASGDRLVSQFF	TGTGCCAGTGGGGACCGCCTAGTATCTCAGTTCTTC
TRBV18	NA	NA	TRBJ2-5	CASSPRSGTQETQYF	TGTGCCAGCTCACCTCGATCCGGGACCCAAGAGACCCAGTACTTC
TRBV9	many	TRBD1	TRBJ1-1	CASSVDRGDTEAFF	TGTGCCAGCAGCGTAGACAGGGGTGACACTGAAGCTTTCTTT
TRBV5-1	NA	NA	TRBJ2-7	CASSLAVFGGEAYEQYF	TGCGCCAGCAGCTTGGCCGTCTTCGGCGGGGAAGCCTACGAGCAGTACTTC
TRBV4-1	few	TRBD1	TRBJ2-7	CASSQERTGAYEQYF	TGCGCCAGCAGCCAAGAACGCACAGGGGCCTACGAGCAGTACTTC
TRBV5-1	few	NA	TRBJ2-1	CASIKGTAGSDEQFF	TGCGCCAGCATTAAGGGGACAGCGGGGTCGGATGAGCAGTTCTTC
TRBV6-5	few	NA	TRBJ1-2	CASSYSGVKDYGYTF	TGTGCCAGCAGTTACTCAGGGGTTAAGGACTATGGCTACACCTTC
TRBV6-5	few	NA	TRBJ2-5	CASNPRDYQETQYF	TGTGCCAGCAACCCCAGGGACTACCAAGAGACCCAGTACTTC
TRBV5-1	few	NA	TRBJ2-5	CASRVAAPETQYF	TGCGCCAGCAGGGTGGCGGCCCCGGAGACCCAGTACTTC
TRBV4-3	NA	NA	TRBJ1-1	CASSQSYRDLEAFF	TGCGCCAGCAGCCAATCCTACAGGGACCTTGAAGCTTTCTTT
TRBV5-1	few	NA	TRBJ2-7	CASSLGVSEQYF	TGCGCCAGCAGCTTGGGCGTTTCTGAGCAGTACTTC
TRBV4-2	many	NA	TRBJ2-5	CASSQNTVGGLGETQYF	TGTGCCAGCAGCCAGAACACTGTGGGGGGCCTAGGAGAGACCCAGTACTTC
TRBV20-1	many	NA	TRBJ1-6	CSASGVAVGNSPLHF	TGCAGTGCCTCCGGGGTGGCGGTGGGAAATTCACCCCTCCACTTT
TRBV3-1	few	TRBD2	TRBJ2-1	CASSQDSPRTSGGRNEQFF	TGTGCCAGCAGCCAAGATTCACCCCGGACTAGCGGGGGCCGCAATGAGCAGTTCTTC
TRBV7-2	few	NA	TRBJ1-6	CASSPYGTTANSPLHF	TGTGCCAGCAGCCCCTATGGGACGACGGCTAATTCACCCCTCCACTTT
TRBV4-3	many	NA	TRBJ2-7	CASSQDYRRGYEQYF	TGCGCCAGCAGCCAAGATTATCGCAGGGGCTACGAGCAGTACTTC
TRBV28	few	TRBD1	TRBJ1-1	CASSTVPGQGPNTEAFF	TGTGCCAGCAGTACAGTCCCGGGACAGGGACCGAACACTGAAGCTTTCTTT
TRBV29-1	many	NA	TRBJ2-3	CSAGETDTQYF	TGCAGCGCTGGCGAAACAGATACGCAGTATTTT
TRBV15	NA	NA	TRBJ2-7	CATSRDSGVSSEQYF	TGTGCCACCAGCAGAGATTCGGGGGTATCCTCCGAGCAGTACTTC
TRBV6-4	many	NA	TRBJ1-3	CASSSGVSGNTIYF	TGTGCCAGCAGTTCGGGAGTCTCTGGAAACACCATATATTTT
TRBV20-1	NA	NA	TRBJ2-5	CSARDRKRAGQETQYF	TGCAGTGCTAGAGATCGCAAACGGGCGGGCCAAGAGACCCAGTACTTC
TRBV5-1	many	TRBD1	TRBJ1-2	CASSLQGIYGYTF	TGCGCCAGCAGCTTACAGGGGATCTATGGCTACACCTTC
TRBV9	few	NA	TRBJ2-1	CASSVMSSSYNEQFF	TGTGCCAGCAGCGTAATGAGCAGCTCCTACAATGAGCAGTTCTTC
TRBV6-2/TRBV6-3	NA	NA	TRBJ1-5	CASSYWGQPQHF	TGTGCCAGCAGTTACTGGGGTCAGCCCCAGCATTTT
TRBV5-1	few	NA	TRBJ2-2	CASRADRTNTGELFF	TGCGCCAGCAGAGCAGACCGTACGAACACCGGGGAGCTGTTTTTT
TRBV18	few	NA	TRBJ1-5	CASSPRGINSNQPQHF	TGTGCCAGCTCACCCCGGGGGATTAATAGCAATCAGCCCCAGCATTTT
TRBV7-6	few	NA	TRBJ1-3	CASSSTSSQSGNTIYF	TGTGCCAGCAGCAGTACAAGTTCCCAATCTGGAAACACCATATATTTT
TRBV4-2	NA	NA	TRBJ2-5	CASSQAQGIETQYF	TGTGCCAGCAGCCAAGCACAGGGAATAGAGACCCAGTACTTC
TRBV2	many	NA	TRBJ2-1	CASSEVRLADEQFF	TGTGCCAGCAGTGAAGTCCGGCTAGCTGACGAGCAGTTCTTC